Each of the 32 T cell receptor beta chains below was sequenced from the same sample in a study of PD-1 blockade in mismatch repair-deficient tumors. Clones were sequenced by immunoSEQ multiplex PCR, and TCRdb holds only the in-frame ones, with some missing. The sample yields about 15,000 clones, 70% to 90% seen once. Time point of the sample: 10-day in vitro stimulation with candidate neoantigen peptide 6. Their specific antigens are unknown. The sample was cells cultured in vitro, taken from a patient treated with pembrolizumab. The receptors originated from an adult with mismatch repair-deficient cancer.

The DNA of the CDR3 is TGTGCCACCAGCAGAGGGACAGGGAGGCAGAACACTGAAGCTTTCTTT. Translated: CATSRGTGRQNTEAFF. The chain combines TRBV15 with TRBJ1-1; 8 bases are shared with TRBD1. After removal of 1 base from V and 1 base from J, the junction contained 5 bases not matched to a gene. Per germline, CDR1 LNHNV and CDR2 YYDKDF (reference sequence). The CDR3 is 16 residues long.

This clone was seen more than once but under ten times. This chain links TRBV28 with TRBJ2-3; TRBD1 or TRBD2 may be the D gene (5 bases each). From germline, CDR1 is MDHEN and CDR2 SYDVKM. V was trimmed by 4 bases and J by 4 bases, leaving 21 bases between them. The CDR3 totals 17 residues. DNA of the CDR3: TGTGCCAGCAGTTCTTGGGGACGCCTGGTGGGGCCAGATACGCAGTATTTT. Amino acid sequence: CASSSWGRLVGPDTQYF.

This rearrangement joins TRBV4-2 to TRBJ2-2, with 10 bases matching TRBD2. V shed 4 bases, J shed 6 bases, and the junction held 8 bases outside the gene matches. The CDR3 loop spans 16 amino acids. Germline V gene data show CDR1 as LGHNA and CDR2 as YNFKEQ. Here the CDR3 DNA reads TGTGCCAGCAGCCTAGGAACCCTAGCGGGAGCCGGGGAGCTGTTTTTT. As protein: CASSLGTLAGAGELFF.

This chain links TRBV18 with TRBJ2-5; D not certain. The germline CDR1 and CDR2 sequences are KGHSH and LQKENI. V was cut by 3 bases and J by 2 bases, with 7 bases left in between. CDR3 size: 13 residues. DNA of the CDR3: TGTGCCAGCTCACCGAACTTACAAGAGACCCAGTACTTC. Protein: CASSPNLQETQYF.

This chain uses TRBV19 with TRBJ2-3; TRBD2 agrees at 15 bases. The CDR3 extends over 14 amino acids. The V segment lost 9 bases and the J segment 8 bases; nucleotides outside the gene matches: 6. Per the germline V gene, CDR1 is LNHDA and CDR2 is SQIVND (reference sequence). CDR3 protein: CASRTSGRDGTQYF. The CDR3 DNA reads as TGTGCCAGCCGGACTAGCGGGAGGGATGGTACGCAGTATTTT.

The CDR3 reads CASSLADYNEQFF. As DNA, the CDR3 is TGCGCCAGCTCCCTAGCGGATTACAATGAGCAGTTCTTC. The V gene is TRBV10-2, the J gene TRBJ2-1; 7 bases are a match to TRBD2. Germline assignment: CDR1 WSHSY and CDR2 SAAADI. The CDR3 is 13 residues long. V lost 8 bases to trimming and J lost 4 bases; unmatched junction nucleotides: 5.

J is TRBJ2-2 and V is TRBV28; 7 bases fit TRBD1. Germline V lookup: CDR1 MDHEN, CDR2 SYDVKM. J lost 3 bases, V lost 4 bases, and 11 bases had no gene match. The CDR3 contains 17 residues. Written as DNA, the CDR3 is TGTGCCAGCAGTTCAGTACAGGGGCGCTACGACACCGGGGAGCTGTTTTTT. Translated, it gives CASSSVQGRYDTGELFF.

The chain couples TRBV27 to TRBJ2-7; the D is unclear. CDR3 length: 17 residues. The V end lost 0 bases, the J end lost 3 bases, and 18 bases lay between the germline ends. Germline CDR1 MNHEY, CDR2 SMNVEV (reference sequence). The chain's CDR3 is CASSLSLAANHHYEQYF. The CDR3 coding sequence is TGTGCCAGCAGTTTATCCCTGGCTGCGAACCACCACTACGAGCAGTACTTC.

CDR3 residues: CASSFPPSYEQYF. CDR3 DNA sequence: TGTGCCAGCAGTTTCCCTCCCTCCTACGAGCAGTACTTC. The genes are TRBV28 and TRBJ2-5; D call uncertain. The better agreement between TRBJ2-7 and the DNA end casts doubt on the J call. The length of the CDR3 is 13 residues. The V gene's germline CDR1 is MDHEN and CDR2 SYDVKM.

The chain joins TRBV6-6 to TRBJ2-1; D not resolved. There are 13 residues in the CDR3. The V gene's germline CDR1 is MNHNY and CDR2 SVGAGI (reference sequence). The V end lost 7 bases, the J end lost 0 bases, and 7 bases lay between the germline ends. CDR3 sequence: CASTISSYNEQFF. The CDR3 nucleotides read TGTGCCAGCACGATAAGCTCCTACAATGAGCAGTTCTTC.

The chain carries TRBV11-2 and TRBJ1-2, with D possibly being TRBD1 (6 bases). Germline loops: CDR1 SGHAT, CDR2 FQNNGV. Deletions cut 3 bases from V and 7 bases from J, with 6 bases between. The CDR3 is 11 residues long. This CDR3 reads CASSFRGGYTF. Written as DNA, the CDR3 is TGTGCCAGCAGCTTCAGGGGTGGCTACACCTTC. The full variable domain, rest sourced from reference TRBV11-2 and TRBJ1-2, is EAGVAQSPRYKIIEKRQSVAFWCNPISGHATLYWYQQILGQGPKLLIQFQNNGVVDDSQLPKDRFSAERLKGVDSTLKIQPAKLEDSAVYLCASSFRGGYTFGSGTRLTVV.

CDR3 sequence: CASSLRTSYEQYF. As DNA, the CDR3 is TGTGCCAGCAGCTTGCGGACTAGCTACGAGCAGTACTTC. The chain is built from TRBV5-8 and TRBJ2-7, with TRBD2 matching over 7 bases. CDR3 length: 13 amino acids. Trimming cost V 1 base and J 3 bases; bases outside gene matches: 1. Germline V gives CDR1 SGHTS, CDR2 YDEGEE.

The CDR3, as DNA: TGTGCCACAATACAGGATGTTGGCTATGGCTACACCTTC. Its protein is CATIQDVGYGYTF. The rearrangement links TRBV19 to TRBJ1-2, with D possibly matching TRBD1 (5 bases). Germline V gene data show CDR1 as LNHDA and CDR2 as SQIVND (reference sequence). This CDR3 is built from 13 residues. V was cut by 10 bases and J by 4 bases, with 16 bases left in between.

This clone has only a few counts. V gene TRBV27 combines with J gene TRBJ2-3, with 10 bases identical to TRBD2. Trimming removed 2 bases from V and 6 bases from J; junction bases left unmatched: 2. The CDR3 contains 14 residues. The germline CDR1 and CDR2 sequences are MNHEY and SMNVEV (reference sequence). The CDR3 loop reads CASSLLAGADTQYF. Here the CDR3 DNA reads TGTGCCAGCAGTTTACTAGCGGGAGCGGATACGCAGTATTTT.

The chain uses TRBV7-8 and TRBJ1-2; weak D call: TRBD1 (6 bases). CDR3 size: 15 residues. Germline assignment: CDR1 SGHVS and CDR2 FQNEAQ. V shed 1 base and J shed 2 bases, with 11 bases lying between them. The CDR3 here is CASSLEVGANYGYTF. CDR3 DNA: TGTGCCAGCAGCTTAGAGGTGGGGGCAAACTATGGCTACACCTTC.

The V gene is TRBV11-3, the J gene TRBJ2-1; TRBD2 aligns across 9 bases. This CDR3 region has 16 residues. V was pared by 1 base and J by 8 bases, with 9 bases of the junction left unmatched. Germline V gives CDR1 SGHNT, CDR2 YENEEA. The CDR3 is CASSLAPAGGRYEQFF. The CDR3 DNA reads as TGTGCCAGCAGCTTAGCCCCCGCGGGAGGGCGGTATGAGCAGTTCTTC.

This clone occurred a few times. This rearrangement joins TRBV4-2 to TRBJ2-7; 8 bases match TRBD2. The CDR3 is 15 amino acids. V trimming: 1 base; J trimming: 2 bases; junction bases outside the gene matches: 4. Germline assignment: CDR1 LGHNA and CDR2 YNFKEQ. CDR3 DNA: TGTGCCAGCAGCCAAGGAAACGGGAGGGCCTACGAGCAGTACTTC. Residues: CASSQGNGRAYEQYF.

CDR3: CASSLRQNQETQYF. The CDR3, as DNA: TGCGCCAGCAGCTTGAGACAGAACCAAGAGACCCAGTACTTC. The chain has TRBV5-1 and TRBJ2-5, with a weak D call TRBD1 (5 bases). The CDR3 extends over 14 amino acids. The V and J ends lost 1 base and 0 bases respectively, with 7 bases between them. CDR1 and CDR2 (germline): SGHRS, YFSETQ.

The CDR3 protein is CAWSTRTNTIYF. The CDR3 DNA reads as TGTGCCTGGAGTACGAGAACGAACACCATATATTTT. This rearrangement joins TRBV30 to TRBJ1-3; no clear D gene. Germline CDR1 is GTSNPN and CDR2 is SVGIG (reference sequence). The CDR3 contains 12 residues. V was pared by 2 bases and J by 7 bases, with 9 bases between. Based on the CDR3 plus reference TRBV30 and TRBJ1-3, the full variable domain is SQTIHQWPATLVQPVGSPLSLECTVEGTSNPNLYWYRQAAGRGLQLLFYSVGIGQISSEVPQNLSASRPQDRQFILSSKKLLLSDSGFYLCAWSTRTNTIYFGEGSWLTVV.

The chain employs TRBV9 and TRBJ1-1; 7 nucleotides line up with TRBD1. The CDR3 is 13 residues long. The trim removed 4 bases at V and 2 bases at J, leaving 2 bases unmatched. Looked up from germline, CDR1 is SGDLS and CDR2 is YYNGEE. The CDR3 here is CASSQGGNTEAFF. In DNA, the CDR3 is TGTGCCAGCAGCCAGGGGGGCAACACTGAAGCTTTCTTT.

The chain couples TRBV2 to TRBJ1-1, with 7 positions matching TRBD1. The germline V gene encodes CDR1 SNHLY and CDR2 FYNNEI. V was clipped by 6 bases and J by 4 bases; unmatched bases: 5. This CDR3 is 13 amino acids long. Here the CDR3 reads CASRAQGGTEAFF. The CDR3 DNA sequence: TGTGCCAGCAGGGCCCAGGGGGGCACTGAAGCTTTCTTT.

The CDR3 here is CAGALAGGGTDTQYF. The CDR3 nucleotides are TGTGCCGGGGCTTTAGCGGGAGGGGGGACAGATACGCAGTATTTT. V is TRBV30 and J is TRBJ2-3; TRBD2 agrees at 11 bases. V lost 8 bases to trimming and J lost 3 bases; unmatched junction nucleotides: 10. Per germline, CDR1 GTSNPN and CDR2 SVGIG (reference sequence). The CDR3 is 15 amino acids.

The chain has TRBV7-7 and TRBJ2-1; D remains ambiguous. The CDR3 covers 12 residues. Germline values: CDR1 SSHAT, CDR2 FNYEAQ (reference sequence). In nucleotides, the CDR3 is TGTGCGGTGGGGATCTCCTACAATGAGCAGTTCTTC. It encodes CAVGISYNEQFF.

The V and J genes are TRBV4-2 and TRBJ1-4, with 8 bases fitting TRBD1. This CDR3 is 15 amino acids long. Germline V gene lookup returns CDR1 LGHNA and CDR2 YNFKEQ. The V segment lost 4 bases and the J segment 6 bases; nucleotides outside the gene matches: 7. CDR3 DNA: TGTGCCAGCAGCCTGGGACAGGCGGGGGATGAAAAACTGTTTTTT. Translating gives CASSLGQAGDEKLFF.

As DNA, the CDR3 is TGTGCCAGCAGCTTAGTAGGGGGGGGAGAGACCCAGTACTTC. This codes for CASSLVGGGETQYF. The chain joins TRBV7-9 to TRBJ2-5; perhaps TRBD2 as D (7 bases). Germline V lookup: CDR1 SEHNR, CDR2 FQNEAQ (reference sequence). Deletions cut 1 base from V and 4 bases from J, with 10 bases between. The CDR3 has 14 residues.

The CDR3 is CASRGRGQETQYF. For the CDR3, the DNA is TGTGCCAGCAGAGGCAGGGGGCAGGAGACCCAGTACTTC. This rearrangement joins TRBV2 to TRBJ2-5; TRBD1 agrees at 8 bases. V shed 6 bases, J shed 5 bases, and the junction held 5 bases outside the gene matches. Germline CDR1 reads SNHLY; CDR2 reads FYNNEI. This CDR3 has 13 amino acids.

The gene calls are TRBV5-1 and TRBJ1-4, with no clear D. The CDR3 extends over 14 amino acids. The ends were cut back, 1 base at V and 5 bases at J, with 9 bases in the middle. Germline V gives CDR1 SGHRS, CDR2 YFSETQ. The CDR3 DNA follows: TGCGCCAGCAGCTTGACGGCCTCAAATGAAAAACTGTTTTTT. Residues: CASSLTASNEKLFF.

The rearrangement joins TRBV14 to TRBJ2-1, with D maybe TRBD2 (5 bases). Trimming shortened V by 4 bases and J by 7 bases, and 23 bases separated the two germline ends. This CDR3 region has 17 residues. Per germline, CDR1 SGHDN and CDR2 FVKESK. The CDR3 nucleotides read TGTGCCAGCAGCCCGTGGACTTACGAATCGATATGGAATGAGCAGTTCTTC. This codes for CASSPWTYESIWNEQFF.

This sequence joins TRBV19 and TRBJ2-5; no reliable D call. Trimming took off 7 bases at V and 5 bases at J, with 17 bases between the two ends. There are 14 residues in the CDR3. Germline CDR1 and CDR2: LNHDA and SQIVND (reference sequence). This chain's CDR3 is CASNTPEEGETQYF. The CDR3 DNA reads as TGTGCCAGTAACACCCCCGAGGAAGGGGAGACCCAGTACTTC.

This clone has only a few counts. This sequence joins TRBV5-1 and TRBJ2-7, with D perhaps matching TRBD2 (6 bases). V was clipped by 4 bases and J by 3 bases, with 11 bases between them. The germline V gene has CDR1 SGHRS and CDR2 YFSETQ. The CDR3 has 13 amino acids. The CDR3 loop is CASSAGLVYEQYF. CDR3 nucleotide sequence: TGCGCCAGCAGCGCGGGACTTGTCTACGAGCAGTACTTC. Drawing the rest from reference TRBV5-1 and TRBJ2-7, the complete variable domain is KAGVTQTPRYLIKTRGQQVTLSCSPISGHRSVSWYQQTPGQGLQFLFEYFSETQRNKGNFPGRFSGRQFSNSRSEMNVSTLELGDSALYLCASSAGLVYEQYFGPGTRLTVT.

The chain links TRBV4-2 to TRBJ2-3; 10 bases map to TRBD1. The ends lost 4 bases at V and 2 bases at J; junction bases unmatched: 6. This CDR3 region has 16 residues. Germline values: CDR1 LGHNA, CDR2 YNFKEQ. The CDR3 DNA follows: TGTGCCAGCAGCCGAGGACAGGGGGGGGCCACAGATACGCAGTATTTT. Its translation: CASSRGQGGATDTQYF.

The chain combines TRBV5-1 with TRBJ2-7; perhaps TRBD1 as D (5 bases). The V and J ends lost 0 bases and 2 bases respectively, with 12 bases between them. Germline CDR1 is SGHRS and CDR2 is YFSETQ. The CDR3 sequence is 15 residues long. The CDR3 here is CASSLGAQGTYEQYF. The CDR3 DNA is TGCGCCAGCAGCTTGGGCGCCCAGGGTACCTACGAGCAGTACTTC.